Below, 29 T cell receptor beta chains from the same sample are listed, as sequenced in a study of shared clonotypes between healthy human individuals. Libraries were prepared by immunoSEQ multiplex PCR; TCRdb keeps only in-frame clonotypes and omits some of them. The sample gives some 1.5 million clones, under 99% of which show up once; roughly 0.4% is in the top ten. The sample taken for sequencing was naive CD4+ T cells sorted from blood. The subset was: CD45RA+ positively selected. All receptors come from a young man in good health.

The chain combines TRBV6-6 with TRBJ2-7, with TRBD1 matching 7 bases. The CDR3 totals 14 residues. From germline, CDR1 is MNHNY and CDR2 SVGAGI (reference sequence). With V trimmed by 2 bases and J by 2 bases, 3 bases remained unmatched. CDR3 residues: CASSYGTATYEQYF. The CDR3 nucleotides read TGTGCCAGCAGTTACGGGACAGCCACCTACGAGCAGTACTTC.

The chain uses TRBV30 and TRBJ2-3; TRBD2 aligns across 12 bases. There are 20 residues in the CDR3. The germline V gene encodes CDR1 GTSNPN and CDR2 SVGIG (reference sequence). The junction had 15 bases not matched to a gene; V was cut back by 1 base and J by 1 base. This chain's CDR3 is CAWSAVRLAGVSSRTDTQYF. The CDR3 coding sequence is TGTGCCTGGAGTGCCGTCCGACTAGCGGGAGTTTCCTCCCGCACAGATACGCAGTATTTT.

This chain links TRBV7-9 with TRBJ2-5; TRBD2 matches 9 bases. The trim removed 5 bases at V and 5 bases at J, leaving 12 bases unmatched. The CDR3 consists of 16 residues. CDR1 is SEHNR, CDR2 FQNEAQ, per germline (reference sequence). The CDR3 region is CASSPLTGTSIETQYF. CDR3 DNA sequence: TGTGCCAGCAGCCCTCTGACAGGGACTAGCATCGAGACCCAGTACTTC. Variable domain in full (rest from reference TRBV7-9 and TRBJ2-5): DTGVSQNPRHKITKRGQNVTFRCDPISEHNRLYWYRQTLGQGPEFLTYFQNEAQLEKSRLLSDRFSAERPKGSFSTLEIQRTEQGDSAMYLCASSPLTGTSIETQYFGPGTRLLVL.

V and J are TRBV28 and TRBJ2-7; tentatively, D is TRBD2 (5 bases). The V end was cut by 2 bases, the J end by 5 bases, with 13 bases between. This CDR3 spans 14 amino acids. Germline V lookup: CDR1 MDHEN, CDR2 SYDVKM. Here the CDR3 DNA reads TGTGCCAGCAGTTTACTCGGACTGCCAAACGAGCAGTACTTC. It specifies CASSLLGLPNEQYF.

The chain combines TRBV28 with TRBJ2-5; D may be TRBD2 (6 bases). There are 14 residues in the CDR3. Looked up from germline, CDR1 is MDHEN and CDR2 is SYDVKM. V dropped 6 bases and J dropped 1 base, with 12 bases sitting between them. This chain's CDR3 is CASSGQEGQETQYF. CDR3 coding DNA: TGTGCCAGCAGCGGGCAGGAGGGCCAAGAGACCCAGTACTTC. The entire variable domain, with the rest obtained from reference TRBV28 and TRBJ2-5, is as follows: DVKVTQSSRYLVKRTGEKVFLECVQDMDHENMFWYRQDPGLGLRLIYFSYDVKMKEKGDIPEGYSVSREKKERFSLILESASTNQTSMYLCASSGQEGQETQYFGPGTRLLVL.

The chain links TRBV4-1 to TRBJ1-4; D may be TRBD1 (5 bases). The CDR3 is 15 amino acids. Germline CDR1 is MGHRA and CDR2 is YSYEKL. The V end was cut by 1 base, the J end by 5 bases, with 11 bases between. The CDR3 DNA sequence: TGCGCCAGCAGCCAAGTGGGGCTGGGAAATGAAAAACTGTTTTTT. Residues: CASSQVGLGNEKLFF.

The V gene is TRBV5-1, the J gene TRBJ2-1, with 13 positions matching TRBD2. V lost 1 base, J lost 7 bases, and 5 bases stayed unmatched. This CDR3 has 16 residues. The germline V gene has CDR1 SGHRS and CDR2 YFSETQ. Written as DNA, the CDR3 is TGCGCCAGCAGCTTGTTACTAGCGGGAGGGCCTAATGAGCAGTTCTTC. This gives the protein CASSLLLAGGPNEQFF.

Regarding this clone: The sample contains more than one DNA sequence encoding this CDR3. The chain is built from TRBV5-1 and TRBJ2-1; possibly TRBD2 for D (5 bases). The CDR3 has 14 residues. Germline values: CDR1 SGHRS, CDR2 YFSETQ. The V and J ends lost 0 bases and 6 bases respectively, with 10 bases between them. The CDR3 loop reads CASSLVLASNEQFF. The CDR3 DNA is TGCGCCAGCAGCTTGGTGCTAGCCTCCAATGAGCAGTTCTTC.

V and J are TRBV18 and TRBJ2-5; TRBD1 might be the D (5 bases). Germline loops: CDR1 KGHSH, CDR2 LQKENI. V was cut by 0 bases and J by 5 bases, with 10 bases left in between. The CDR3 has 14 amino acids. The CDR3 region is CASSPPSGAETQYF. CDR3 bases: TGTGCCAGCTCACCACCGTCTGGGGCCGAGACCCAGTACTTC.

The V gene is TRBV19, the J gene TRBJ1-4; D unclear. V lost 5 bases and J 0 bases, leaving 10 bases between the germline ends. This CDR3 spans 15 amino acids. Germline CDR1 LNHDA, CDR2 SQIVND (reference sequence). CDR3 bases: TGTGCCAGTAGTGACCGGGCTTCAACTAATGAAAAACTGTTTTTT. Protein product: CASSDRASTNEKLFF.

This clone was detected once. J is TRBJ2-1 and V is TRBV5-1, with TRBD2 matching over 7 bases. Trimming at V came to 1 base and at J to 2 bases, leaving 0 bases not matched to a gene. The CDR3 covers 14 residues. Looked up from germline, CDR1 is SGHRS and CDR2 is YFSETQ. CDR3 coding DNA: TGCGCCAGCAGCTTGCGGGAGGCCTACAATGAGCAGTTCTTC. It specifies CASSLREAYNEQFF. The full variable domain, completed using reference TRBV5-1 and TRBJ2-1, is KAGVTQTPRYLIKTRGQQVTLSCSPISGHRSVSWYQQTPGQGLQFLFEYFSETQRNKGNFPGRFSGRQFSNSRSEMNVSTLELGDSALYLCASSLREAYNEQFFGPGTRLTVL.

This sequence joins TRBV5-1 and TRBJ1-1; possible D gene TRBD1, 5 bases. V dropped 0 bases and J dropped 5 bases, with 11 bases sitting between them. The CDR3 is 14 residues long. Germline values: CDR1 SGHRS, CDR2 YFSETQ. CDR3 in amino acids: CASSLGSGETEAFF. CDR3 DNA sequence: TGCGCCAGCAGCTTGGGGTCGGGGGAAACTGAAGCTTTCTTT. The full variable domain, rest sourced from reference TRBV5-1 and TRBJ1-1, is KAGVTQTPRYLIKTRGQQVTLSCSPISGHRSVSWYQQTPGQGLQFLFEYFSETQRNKGNFPGRFSGRQFSNSRSEMNVSTLELGDSALYLCASSLGSGETEAFFGQGTRLTVV.

The chain employs TRBV12-5 and TRBJ1-1; D perhaps matches TRBD1 (6 bases). Trimming removed 4 bases at V and 5 bases at J, with 17 bases between. Germline assignment: CDR1 LGHNT and CDR2 FRNRAP. This CDR3 is built from 15 residues. CDR3 loop: CASGSPDSGKTEAFF. Written as DNA, the CDR3 is TGTGCTAGTGGTTCGCCGGACAGTGGGAAAACTGAAGCTTTCTTT.

The chain uses TRBV6-5 and TRBJ1-2, with TRBD1 as a possible D gene (5 bases). The germline CDR1 and CDR2 sequences are MNHEY and SVGAGI. This CDR3 comprises 13 residues. V dropped 5 bases and J dropped 4 bases, with 11 bases sitting between them. DNA for the CDR3: TGTGCCAGCAGTCTGACAGTCCTCTATGGCTACACCTTC. Residues: CASSLTVLYGYTF.

CDR3 loop: CSVLPGSTDGEQFF. CDR3 nucleotide sequence: TGCAGCGTCCTCCCGGGAAGTACTGATGGGGAGCAGTTCTTC. The V gene is TRBV29-1, the J gene TRBJ2-1; D possibly corresponds to TRBD2 (5 bases). V lost 6 bases, J lost 10 bases, and 22 bases lay in between. This CDR3 comprises 14 residues. CDR1 is SQVTM, CDR2 ANQGSEA, per germline.

This rearrangement joins TRBV7-9 to TRBJ1-2, with 7 bases that match TRBD1. V lost 5 bases and J lost 12; bases outside the gene matches: 6. The CDR3 length is 11 residues. The germline gives CDR1 SEHNR, CDR2 FQNEAQ (reference sequence). The CDR3 reads CASSRTGGHTF. The CDR3 DNA reads as TGTGCCAGCAGCCGGACAGGAGGGCACACCTTC.

This chain connects TRBV5-1 to TRBJ2-5, with a possible D match to TRBD2 (6 bases). Trimming pared 5 bases from V and 4 bases from J, leaving 15 bases between. From germline, CDR1 is SGHRS and CDR2 YFSETQ. There are 14 residues in the CDR3. CDR3 amino acids: CASRVLEAGETQYF. The CDR3, as DNA: TGCGCCAGCAGAGTACTAGAAGCGGGAGAGACCCAGTACTTC.

This chain joins TRBV10-1 and TRBJ1-1; 7 bases agree with TRBD1. Looked up from germline, CDR1 is WNHNN and CDR2 is SYGVQD (reference sequence). V lost 4 bases, J lost 5 bases, and 10 bases stayed unmatched. This CDR3 comprises 15 residues. The CDR3 sequence is CASSAIRQGRTEAFF. DNA for the CDR3: TGCGCCAGCAGTGCCATTCGACAGGGACGGACTGAAGCTTTCTTT.

V is TRBV30 and J is TRBJ2-3; D perhaps matches TRBD2 (6 bases). Trimming took 3 bases from V and 2 from J, leaving 12 bases between them. The CDR3 is made up of 14 amino acids. The germline gives CDR1 GTSNPN, CDR2 SVGIG (reference sequence). The CDR3 DNA sequence: TGTGCCTGGAGGACGGGGGTCCACACAGATACGCAGTATTTT. Translating gives CAWRTGVHTDTQYF.

This clone was detected only once. The chain carries TRBV11-2 and TRBJ2-2, with D perhaps TRBD2 (5 bases). CDR3 size: 14 residues. CDR1 is SGHAT, CDR2 FQNNGV, per germline. Trimming took 1 base from V and 7 from J, leaving 10 bases between them. The CDR3 region is CASSLVVGSGELFF. In DNA form, the CDR3 reads TGTGCCAGCAGCTTAGTGGTGGGGAGCGGGGAGCTGTTTTTT.

CDR3: CASSQAQGSSSYEQYF. DNA for the CDR3: TGCGCCAGCAGCCAAGCCCAGGGTTCCAGCTCCTACGAGCAGTACTTC. The chain joins TRBV4-1 to TRBJ2-7; D may be TRBD1 (5 bases). The CDR3 sequence is 16 residues long. The germline gives CDR1 MGHRA, CDR2 YSYEKL. V was trimmed by 1 base and J by 0 bases, leaving 13 bases between them.

This clone appeared once. The chain recombines TRBV29-1 with TRBJ1-2, with no clear D. CDR1 SQVTM and CDR2 ANQGSEA come from the germline V gene. Trimming pared 4 bases from V and 6 bases from J, leaving 12 bases between. The CDR3 has 12 amino acids. CDR3 amino acids: CSVAQRVNGYTF. The DNA of the CDR3 is TGCAGCGTTGCCCAAAGGGTCAATGGCTACACCTTC.

The chain recombines TRBV7-2 with TRBJ2-1; tentative D call: TRBD1 (6 bases). The CDR3 covers 15 residues. CDR1 is SGHTA and CDR2 is FQGNSA in the germline V gene. Deletions cut 5 bases from V and 4 bases from J, with 15 bases between. CDR3 sequence: CASSVRQARYNEQFF. CDR3 DNA sequence: TGTGCCAGCAGCGTCCGACAGGCCAGATACAATGAGCAGTTCTTC.

This clone was recorded once. The V and J genes are TRBV30 and TRBJ1-2; D ambiguous. Trimming shortened V by 4 bases and J by 1 base, and 13 bases separated the two germline ends. Germline V gene lookup returns CDR1 GTSNPN and CDR2 SVGIG (reference sequence). The CDR3 loop spans 14 amino acids. CDR3 loop: CAWTEQLLNYGYTF. In nucleotides, the CDR3 is TGTGCCTGGACGGAACAGCTACTTAACTATGGCTACACCTTC.

V usage is TRBV7-3 and J usage is TRBJ2-3; TRBD2 matches 9 bases. With 5 bases clipped from V and 6 bases from J, the junction kept 12 bases outside the gene matches. Germline V gene lookup returns CDR1 SGHTA and CDR2 FQGTGA. This CDR3 has 16 residues. CDR3 DNA: TGTGCCAGCAGCCCGTTGGCGGGAGGGGCAGGGGATACGCAGTATTTT. As protein: CASSPLAGGAGDTQYF.

The chain uses TRBV27 and TRBJ2-3; D is undetermined. Per the germline V gene, CDR1 is MNHEY and CDR2 is SMNVEV (reference sequence). The length of the CDR3 is 14 residues. V was trimmed by 3 bases and J by 1 base, leaving 8 bases between them. The CDR3 DNA sequence: TGTGCCAGCAGTTTTTTGGCACGCACAGATACGCAGTATTTT. Encoded protein: CASSFLARTDTQYF.

The genes are TRBV7-2 and TRBJ1-2; 8 nucleotides match TRBD1. Germline lookup yields CDR1 SGHTA and CDR2 FQGNSA. V gave up 5 bases and J gave up 8 bases; unmatched junction bases: 7. This CDR3 spans 13 amino acids. The CDR3, as DNA: TGTGCCAGCAGCCCTAGAGGGACAGGAGGCTACACCTTC. It yields the protein CASSPRGTGGYTF.

This rearrangement joins TRBV14 to TRBJ1-1; D is ambiguous. Germline CDR1 and CDR2: SGHDN and FVKESK. V dropped 0 bases and J dropped 5 bases, with 7 bases sitting between them. This CDR3 has 13 amino acids. CDR3 amino acids: CASSQDYLTEAFF. The CDR3 coding sequence is TGTGCCAGCAGCCAAGATTATTTAACTGAAGCTTTCTTT.

The chain is built from TRBV6-1 and TRBJ2-2, with D perhaps matching TRBD1 (6 bases). The CDR3 sequence is 12 residues long. V lost 8 bases, J lost 7 bases, and 11 bases lay in between. Germline loops: CDR1 MNHNS, CDR2 SASEGT. Here the CDR3 reads CASRRGHGELFF. The CDR3 DNA reads as TGTGCCAGCCGACGGGGACACGGGGAGCTGTTTTTT.